Listed below are T cell receptor beta chains from one sample, sequenced in a study of cytomegalovirus exposure and HLA in healthy donors. Profiled with immunoSEQ multiplex PCR; TCRdb holds only in-frame clones, not every one. The sample contains 110,000 or so clones, under 85% of which appear only once. Sequenced: PBMCs. The receptors stem from a man aged 35 to 55 in good health and CMV-seronegative. Each CDR3 is given with its conserved first and last residue. The D gene is left open where the match is weak. Clone sizes are given selectively: once, few, many, or a class where the clone is expanded.

j_gene,d_gene,abundance,v_gene,CDR3aa,CDR3nt
TRBJ2-1,NA,NA,TRBV19,CASSIGSVAVGAYNEQFF,TGTGCCAGTAGTATAGGGTCGGTTGCTGTTGGTGCCTACAATGAGCAGTTCTTC
TRBJ2-7,TRBD2,NA,TRBV19,CASSIGLAGAYEQYF,TGTGCCAGTAGTATAGGACTAGCGGGGGCCTACGAGCAGTACTTC
TRBJ2-7,TRBD2,NA,TRBV19,CASSNPKTSESYEQYF,TGTGCCAGTAGTAACCCCAAGACTAGCGAATCCTACGAGCAGTACTTC
TRBJ2-7,NA,once,TRBV2,CASSTGFEQYF,TGTGCCAGCAGCACAGGCTTCGAGCAGTACTTC
TRBJ2-7,TRBD1,NA,TRBV7-9,CASSSGQGAREQYF,TGTGCCAGCAGCTCCGGACAGGGGGCTCGTGAGCAGTACTTC
TRBJ1-2,TRBD1,NA,TRBV28,CAIEDRGDYGYTF,TGTGCCATCGAGGACAGGGGGGACTATGGCTACACCTTC
TRBJ1-2,TRBD1,NA,TRBV6-6,CASSRSRTGIHGYTF,TGTGCCAGCAGTCGCTCCCGGACAGGGATACATGGCTACACCTTC
TRBJ2-7,TRBD2,NA,TRBV6-1,CASAPLWEGVAEQYF,TGTGCCAGTGCCCCATTGTGGGAGGGAGTAGCCGAGCAGTACTTC
TRBJ1-2,TRBD1,NA,TRBV7-2,CASSMDRGAGYTF,TGTGCCAGCAGCATGGACAGGGGTGCTGGCTACACCTTC
TRBJ2-5,TRBD1,NA,TRBV4-2,CASSQEGGNQETQYF,TGTGCCAGCAGCCAGGAAGGGGGCAATCAAGAGACCCAGTACTTC
TRBJ2-1,TRBD2,few,TRBV7-6,CASSPRLAGYNEQFF,TGTGCCAGCAGCCCTCGACTAGCGGGCTACAATGAGCAGTTCTTC
TRBJ1-5,NA,few,TRBV6-6,CASRTEQPQHF,TGTGCCAGCAGGACTGAACAGCCCCAGCATTTT
TRBJ2-1,NA,NA,TRBV15,CATKSAKGGAYNEQFF,TGTGCCACCAAAAGCGCCAAGGGGGGGGCTTACAATGAGCAGTTCTTC
TRBJ2-3,NA,NA,TRBV9,CASSGLQDTQYF,TGTGCCAGCAGCGGACTGCAAGATACGCAGTATTTT
TRBJ2-7,TRBD1,NA,TRBV10-3,CAISEGRQGPTRGLYEQYF,TGTGCCATCAGCGAAGGGAGACAGGGGCCGACCCGTGGGCTCTACGAGCAGTACTTC
TRBJ1-6,TRBD1,NA,TRBV4-3,CASSQGGDRAVYNSPLHF,TGCGCCAGCAGCCAAGGGGGCGACAGGGCGGTCTATAATTCACCCCTCCACTTT
TRBJ1-1,NA,NA,TRBV27,CASKFRNGPEAFF,TGTGCCAGCAAGTTCAGAAATGGGCCTGAAGCTTTCTTT
TRBJ2-5,TRBD2,NA,TRBV25-1,CASSERERGFQETQYF,TGTGCCAGCAGTGAGAGAGAGCGGGGTTTCCAAGAGACCCAGTACTTC
TRBJ1-5,NA,NA,TRBV29-1,CSVAENSNQPQHF,TGCAGCGTCGCGGAGAATAGCAATCAGCCCCAGCATTTT
TRBJ2-3,TRBD1,once,TRBV5-6,CASSLLQGVATDTQYF,TGTGCCAGCAGCTTGTTACAGGGGGTAGCGACAGATACGCAGTATTTT
TRBJ2-7,NA,NA,TRBV14,CASSLGGLTYEQYF,TGTGCCAGCAGCCTCGGGGGTCTTACCTACGAGCAGTACTTC
TRBJ2-6,NA,few,TRBV29-1,CSVETNSGANVLTF,TGCAGCGTTGAAACTAACTCTGGGGCCAACGTCCTGACTTTC
TRBJ2-2,NA,NA,TRBV6-1,CASSGVVTGNTGELFF,TGTGCCAGCAGTGGGGTTGTGACAGGGAACACCGGGGAGCTGTTTTTT
TRBJ2-5,TRBD1,NA,TRBV19,CASKSTGGLGETQYF,TGTGCCAGTAAATCCACAGGGGGCTTGGGTGAGACCCAGTACTTC
TRBJ2-1,NA,NA,TRBV14,CASSLFNNEQFF,TGTGCCAGCAGCCTCTTTAACAATGAGCAGTTCTTC
TRBJ1-1,TRBD1,NA,TRBV6-5,CASRTTGVGEAFF,TGTGCCAGCAGGACGACAGGGGTAGGCGAAGCTTTCTTT
TRBJ2-1,TRBD2,NA,TRBV30,CAWDPTRGGMNEQFF,TGTGCCTGGGACCCCACGCGGGGGGGCATGAATGAGCAGTTCTTC
TRBJ1-5,TRBD1,NA,TRBV15,CATSRLGQGSQPQHF,TGTGCCACCAGCCGCCTGGGACAGGGGAGTCAGCCCCAGCATTTT
TRBJ1-1,TRBD1,NA,TRBV6-6,CASSDPQGANTEAFF,TGTGCCAGCAGTGACCCACAGGGGGCTAACACTGAAGCTTTCTTT
TRBJ1-6,NA,NA,TRBV6-1,CASSVRRQVNSPLHF,TGTGCCAGCAGTGTTCGGAGACAGGTGAATTCACCCCTCCACTTT
TRBJ1-6,TRBD1,NA,TRBV19,CASSTSQGYNSPLHF,TGTGCCAGTAGTACGTCACAGGGGTATAATTCACCCCTCCACTTT
TRBJ1-2,NA,NA,TRBV5-1,CASSLGPGSDGYTF,TGCGCCAGCAGCTTGGGACCAGGCTCGGATGGCTACACCTTC
TRBJ2-3,TRBD2,NA,TRBV7-3,CASSSRLAGARTDTQYF,TGTGCCAGCAGCTCTCGACTAGCGGGGGCCCGCACAGATACGCAGTATTTT
TRBJ2-2,NA,NA,TRBV11-2,CASSLGGGGTGELFF,TGTGCCAGCAGCTTGGGGGGTGGGGGCACCGGGGAGCTGTTTTTT
TRBJ1-4,TRBD1,NA,TRBV6-6,CASSYRRQGTGEKLFF,TGTGCCAGCAGTTACCGAAGACAGGGGACGGGTGAAAAACTGTTTTTT
TRBJ1-4,NA,NA,TRBV19,CASSTRTDREKLFF,TGTGCCAGTAGTACAAGGACAGATCGCGAAAAACTGTTTTTT
TRBJ1-1,TRBD1,NA,TRBV5-8,CASSLTLTGAPNTEAFF,TGTGCCAGCAGCTTAACTTTAACAGGGGCGCCGAACACTGAAGCTTTCTTT
TRBJ1-4,NA,few,TRBV19,CASRDQGIEKLFF,TGTGCCAGTAGGGATCAGGGAATTGAAAAACTGTTTTTT
TRBJ2-5,NA,NA,TRBV5-4,CASSLVGQETQYF,TGTGCCAGCAGCTTGGTCGGGCAAGAGACCCAGTACTTC
TRBJ2-2,TRBD1,few,TRBV6-5,CASRGQVSNTGELFF,TGTGCCAGCAGGGGACAGGTGTCGAACACCGGGGAGCTGTTTTTT
TRBJ2-2,TRBD1,NA,TRBV19,CASSIRQGQEGQLFF,TGTGCCAGTAGTATCAGACAGGGGCAAGAGGGGCAGCTGTTTTTT